These 14 T cell receptor beta chains were all obtained from the same sample, sequenced in a study of shared clonotypes between healthy human individuals. Assay used: immunoSEQ multiplex PCR; TCRdb lists only in-frame clones, some missing. The data contain about 710,000 clones, around 73% of them singletons. The sample comprised memory CD4+ T cells sorted from blood. The subset here: CD45RA-negative fraction. The receptors derive from a woman in her 30s in good health.

The rearrangement links TRBV19 to TRBJ2-7; TRBD1 agrees at 7 bases. The germline V gene has CDR1 LNHDA and CDR2 SQIVND (reference sequence). CDR3 length equals 15 residues. Trimming removed 4 bases from V and 2 bases from J; junction bases left unmatched: 8. Here the CDR3 DNA reads TGTGCCAGTAGTACGAGTACGCAGGGGGCCTACGAGCAGTACTTC. Protein product: CASSTSTQGAYEQYF.

CDR3: CASSYTEANYGYTF. DNA for the CDR3: TGTGCCAGCAGTTATACGGAAGCTAACTATGGCTACACCTTC. The chain couples TRBV6-6 to TRBJ1-2, with no clear D. This CDR3 contains 14 residues. Trimming left V 3 bases short and J 0 bases short, with 8 bases between. Germline-derived CDR1 and CDR2 are MNHNY and SVGAGI (reference sequence).

This clone was observed a few times. The chain carries TRBV19 and TRBJ2-7; perhaps TRBD1 as D (6 bases). Trimming took off 4 bases at V and 2 bases at J, with 9 bases between the two ends. Germline CDR1 and CDR2: LNHDA and SQIVND (reference sequence). The CDR3 consists of 13 residues. In DNA, the CDR3 is TGTGCCAGTAGTAAGACAGGACCCTACGAGCAGTACTTC. Residues: CASSKTGPYEQYF.

The chain is built from TRBV30 and TRBJ2-1; D unclear. The V gene lost 3 bases and the J gene lost 1 base, with 7 bases spanning the gap. This CDR3 contains 13 residues. Germline V gene data show CDR1 as GTSNPN and CDR2 as SVGIG (reference sequence). The CDR3 sequence is CAWRALSYNEQFF. Here the CDR3 DNA reads TGTGCCTGGAGGGCTCTATCCTACAATGAGCAGTTCTTC.

This clone was counted a few times. The chain uses TRBV7-2 and TRBJ1-5; D gene uncertain. Germline V gene sequence: CDR1 SGHTA, CDR2 FQGNSA. CDR3 length: 15 amino acids. Deletions cut 1 base from V and 6 bases from J, with 13 bases between. CDR3 protein: CASSLVYFSAQPQHF. The CDR3 DNA is TGTGCCAGCAGCTTAGTATATTTTTCGGCTCAGCCCCAGCATTTT.

This clone was seen only a few times. The V call is TRBV19, the J call TRBJ1-3, with D unclear. CDR1 is LNHDA and CDR2 is SQIVND in the germline V gene (reference sequence). V shed 7 bases and J shed 0 bases, with 7 bases lying between them. The CDR3 has 13 amino acids. CDR3 DNA: TGTGCCAGTAATCGGTTCTCTGGAAACACCATATATTTT. This codes for CASNRFSGNTIYF.

This sequence joins TRBV11-3 and TRBJ2-5, with 13 positions matching TRBD2. This CDR3 region has 17 residues. V was pared by 0 bases and J by 3 bases, with 4 bases of the junction left unmatched. The germline CDR1 and CDR2 sequences are SGHNT and YENEEA. In nucleotides, the CDR3 is TGTGCCAGCAGCTTAGATGGAACTAGCGGGAGGGAAGAGACCCAGTACTTC. This encodes CASSLDGTSGREETQYF.

The count of this clone is one. The rearrangement joins TRBV19 to TRBJ2-1, with D perhaps TRBD2 (5 bases). The V gene's germline CDR1 is LNHDA and CDR2 SQIVND (reference sequence). This CDR3 has 15 amino acids. Trimming pared 5 bases from V and 0 bases from J, leaving 11 bases between. The CDR3, as DNA: TGTGCCAGTAGTTCGGAGGCAAGCTCCTACAATGAGCAGTTCTTC. The encoded protein is CASSSEASSYNEQFF.

The chain carries TRBV11-3 and TRBJ2-3; no clear D. Germline V gene lookup returns CDR1 SGHNT and CDR2 YENEEA. This CDR3 region has 16 residues. The V gene lost 0 bases and the J gene lost 1 base, with 11 bases spanning the gap. In nucleotides, the CDR3 is TGTGCCAGCAGCTTAGATACGGGCGCGGGCACAGATACGCAGTATTTT. Amino acids: CASSLDTGAGTDTQYF.

This clone was recorded only once. The chain joins TRBV5-4 to TRBJ2-2; 8 bases align to TRBD2. Germline V lookup: CDR1 SGHNT, CDR2 YYREEE (reference sequence). J gave up 5 bases and V 4 bases, and 7 bases lay outside the gene matches. CDR3 length equals 15 residues. This chain's CDR3 is CASSQEGGRTGELFF. The CDR3 nucleotides are TGTGCCAGCAGCCAAGAGGGCGGGAGGACCGGGGAGCTGTTTTTT.

As DNA, the CDR3 is TGCAGCGGAACAATGAACACTGAAGCTTTCTTT. Residues: CSGTMNTEAFF. J is TRBJ1-1 and V is TRBV29-1; the D is unclear. Trimming removed 7 bases at V and 0 bases at J, with 6 bases between. The CDR3 is made up of 11 amino acids. Germline CDR1 is SQVTM and CDR2 is ANQGSEA.

The J gene is TRBJ2-3, the V gene TRBV19, with 8 bases fitting TRBD1. Germline CDR1 LNHDA, CDR2 SQIVND (reference sequence). There are 15 residues in the CDR3. V shed 4 bases and J 4 bases; nucleotides not matched to a gene: 7. The CDR3 DNA is TGTGCCAGTAGTACGGAACAGGGGGGTGCAGATACGCAGTATTTT. This translates into CASSTEQGGADTQYF.

This clone was observed a single time. V is TRBV25-1 and J is TRBJ2-5; TRBD2 matches 8 bases. Germline V lookup: CDR1 MGHDK, CDR2 SYGVNS. The CDR3 contains 15 residues. V lost 9 bases to trimming and J lost 2 bases; unmatched junction nucleotides: 11. The CDR3 bases are TGTGCCAGTCAGAGTCTAGCGGGCTCACAAGAGACCCAGTACTTC. Translated: CASQSLAGSQETQYF.

The V call is TRBV28, the J call TRBJ2-3; 9 nucleotides line up with TRBD1. V lost 3 bases to trimming and J lost 4 bases; unmatched junction nucleotides: 8. Germline V gives CDR1 MDHEN, CDR2 SYDVKM. This CDR3 comprises 16 residues. The CDR3 DNA follows: TGTGCCAGCAGTTTTCCGGGACAGGGCTATTCAGATACGCAGTATTTT. It translates to CASSFPGQGYSDTQYF.